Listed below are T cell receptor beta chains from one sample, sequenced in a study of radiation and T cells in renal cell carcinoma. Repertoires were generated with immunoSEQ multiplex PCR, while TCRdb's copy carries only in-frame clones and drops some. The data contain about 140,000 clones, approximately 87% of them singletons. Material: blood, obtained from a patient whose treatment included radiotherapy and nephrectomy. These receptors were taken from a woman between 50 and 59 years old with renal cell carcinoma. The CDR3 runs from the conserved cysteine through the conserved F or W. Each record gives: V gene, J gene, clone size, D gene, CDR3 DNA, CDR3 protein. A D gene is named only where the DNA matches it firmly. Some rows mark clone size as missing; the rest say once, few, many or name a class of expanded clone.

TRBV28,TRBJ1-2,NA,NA,TGTGCCCCCGGGAAGGGCTCTAACTATGGCTACACCTTC,CAPGKGSNYGYTF
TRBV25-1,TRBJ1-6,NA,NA,TGTGCCAGCGTAAGCTCCTATAATTCACCCCTCCACTTT,CASVSSYNSPLHF
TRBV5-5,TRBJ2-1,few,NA,TGTGCCAGCCAGGGAGGACTGAATGAGCAGTTCTTC,CASQGGLNEQFF
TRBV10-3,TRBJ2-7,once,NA,TGTGCCATCAGTGGGTCTTTGGGCAGGGTCTTGTACGAGCAGTACTTC,CAISGSLGRVLYEQYF
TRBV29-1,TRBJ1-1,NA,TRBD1,TGCAGCGTTAACAGGGGCGACACTGAAGCTTTCTTT,CSVNRGDTEAFF
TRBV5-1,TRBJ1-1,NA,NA,TGCGCCAGCAGCTTGGAAACCGGGGCGGCTTTCTTT,CASSLETGAAFF
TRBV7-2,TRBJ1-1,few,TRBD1,TGTGCCAGCAGCCCCCTGACAGGGGAGGACACTGAAGCTTTCTTT,CASSPLTGEDTEAFF
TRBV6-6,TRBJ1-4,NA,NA,TGTGCCAGCAACAGCCCAACTAATGAAAAACTGTTTTTT,CASNSPTNEKLFF
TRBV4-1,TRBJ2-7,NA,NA,TGCGCCAGCAGCAAGGGCGCCCTGAGCTCCTACGAGCAGTACTTC,CASSKGALSSYEQYF
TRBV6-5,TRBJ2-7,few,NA,TGTGCCAGCAGCAGAGGCAGGGGGGCCTACGAGCAGTACTTC,CASSRGRGAYEQYF
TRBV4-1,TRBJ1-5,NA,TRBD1,TGCGCCAGCAGCCAAGCATCCCAGGGGGGGAATCAGCCCCAGCATTTT,CASSQASQGGNQPQHF
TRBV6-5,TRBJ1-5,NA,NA,TGTGCCAGCAGCCGCGATCAGCCCCAGCATTTT,CASSRDQPQHF
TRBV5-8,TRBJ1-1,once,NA,TGTGCCAGCAGCTCAGGATACAGGAACACTGAAGCTTTCTTT,CASSSGYRNTEAFF
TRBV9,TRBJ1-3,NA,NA,TGTGCCAGCAGCGTAGCTGGGGTCTCTGGAAACACCATATATTTT,CASSVAGVSGNTIYF
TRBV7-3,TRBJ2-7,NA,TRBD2,TGTGCCAGCAGCCGCGTCGGCGGGGGCGAGCAGTACTTC,CASSRVGGGEQYF
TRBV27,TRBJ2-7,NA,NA,TGTGCCAGCAGTTTATCGATCTTTGAGACCCGCCCCTACGAGCAGTACTTC,CASSLSIFETRPYEQYF
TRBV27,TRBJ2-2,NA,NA,TGTGCCAGCAGGAATTTGGGGGAGGGGGACACCGGGGAGCTGTTTTTT,CASRNLGEGDTGELFF
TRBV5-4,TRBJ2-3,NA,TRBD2,TGTGCCAGCCGCTTCGGCCCAGCGGGGGGCACAGATACGCAGTATTTT,CASRFGPAGGTDTQYF
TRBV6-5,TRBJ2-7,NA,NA,TGTGCCAGCAGTTACCCCGGGAAGCAGTACTTC,CASSYPGKQYF
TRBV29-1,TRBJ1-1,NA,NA,TGCAGCGTTGATCGGGGGGGAGGGACTGAAGCTTTCTTT,CSVDRGGGTEAFF
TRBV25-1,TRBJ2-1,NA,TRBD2,TGTGCCAGCAGTGACTTAAGCGGGAACTACAATGAGCAGTTCTTC,CASSDLSGNYNEQFF
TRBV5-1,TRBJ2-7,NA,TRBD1,TGCGCCAGCAGCCTAGGACAGGGGCCCTACGAGCAGTACTTC,CASSLGQGPYEQYF
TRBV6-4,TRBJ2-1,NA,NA,TGTGCCAGCAGTGGCACTAGCTCTATCTCCTACAATGAGCAGTTCTTC,CASSGTSSISYNEQFF
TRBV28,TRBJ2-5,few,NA,TGTGCCAGCAGTTTTTTAACGTCCGAGACCCAGTACTTC,CASSFLTSETQYF
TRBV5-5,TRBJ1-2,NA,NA,TGTGCCAGCAGCTTCATCCCAGGGGAGAGGGTAGGCTACACCTTC,CASSFIPGERVGYTF
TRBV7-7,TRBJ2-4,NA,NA,TGTGCTAGCAGCTTAAGGAAGTTAGCCAAAAACATTCAGTACTTC,CASSLRKLAKNIQYF
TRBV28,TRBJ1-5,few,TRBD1,TGTGCCAGCAGTTTAAGGGGGCGGAAAAATCAGCCCCAGCATTTT,CASSLRGRKNQPQHF
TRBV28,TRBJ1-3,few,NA,TGTGCCAGCAGTATCCCCCTAGGCGGAGACTCTGGAAACACCATATATTTT,CASSIPLGGDSGNTIYF
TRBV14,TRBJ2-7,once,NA,TGTGCCAGCAGCCAAGAGGCAGCACCCTATCCAGTCGAGCAGTACTTC,CASSQEAAPYPVEQYF
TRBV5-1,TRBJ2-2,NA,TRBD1,TGCGCCAGCAGCGCCGGGACAGGGGCCCCCGGGGAGCTGTTTTTT,CASSAGTGAPGELFF
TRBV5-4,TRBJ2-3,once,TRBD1,TGTGCCAGCAGCTTACAGGGGGTTAGCACAGATACGCAGTATTTT,CASSLQGVSTDTQYF
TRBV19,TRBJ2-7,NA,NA,TGTGCCAGTAGTATCCGGGATCTTGGGGAGCAGTACTTC,CASSIRDLGEQYF
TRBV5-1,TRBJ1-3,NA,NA,TGCGCCAGCACTTGGGGGTCCGGAAACACCATATATTTT,CASTWGSGNTIYF
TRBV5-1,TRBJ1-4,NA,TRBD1,TGCGCCAGCAGCCGACAGGGACTGGATGAAAAACTGTTTTTT,CASSRQGLDEKLFF
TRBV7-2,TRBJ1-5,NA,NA,TGTGCCAGCAGCGAAGAATTGAATCAGCCCCAGCATTTT,CASSEELNQPQHF
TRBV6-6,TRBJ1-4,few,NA,TGTGCCAGCATTCACAGTGCAACTAATGAAAAACTGTTTTTT,CASIHSATNEKLFF
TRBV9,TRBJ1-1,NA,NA,TGTGCCAGCAGCGCCTTCATATATCAGGGGAACACTGAAGCTTTCTTT,CASSAFIYQGNTEAFF
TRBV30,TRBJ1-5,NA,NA,TGTGCCTGGAGTGTCGGAATGGGCAATCAGCCCCAGCATTTT,CAWSVGMGNQPQHF
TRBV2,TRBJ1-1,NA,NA,TGTGCCAGCACCTTAGGTGGGGGGAACACTGAAGCTTTCTTT,CASTLGGGNTEAFF
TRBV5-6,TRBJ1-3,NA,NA,TGTGCCAGCAGCTTGGTAGAGGGAACCATATATTTT,CASSLVEGTIYF
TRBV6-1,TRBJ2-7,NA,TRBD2,TGTGCCAGCAGTGAACCCAGCGGGAGAGACGAGCAGTACTTC,CASSEPSGRDEQYF
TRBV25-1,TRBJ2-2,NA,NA,TGTGCCAGCAGTGTCCCGGGACTGGGCGGGGAGCTGTTTTTT,CASSVPGLGGELFF
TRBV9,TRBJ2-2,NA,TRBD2,TGTGCCAGCTCCTTAGCGGGAGACCCGGTCACCGGGGAGCTGTTTTTT,CASSLAGDPVTGELFF
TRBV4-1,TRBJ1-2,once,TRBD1,TGCGCCAGCAGCCTTACAGGGGGACTTACCTCTAACTATGGCTACACCTTC,CASSLTGGLTSNYGYTF
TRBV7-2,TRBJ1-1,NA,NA,TGTGCCAGCACCCCCGGAAGAACTGAAGCTTTCTTT,CASTPGRTEAFF
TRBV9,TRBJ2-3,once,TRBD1,TGTGCCAGCAGCTCTATGGGACAGCCTACCCCCACAGATACGCAGTATTTT,CASSSMGQPTPTDTQYF
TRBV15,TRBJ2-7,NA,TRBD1,TGTGCCACCAGCAGAGATCGGACAGGGTCACGGTACGAGCAGTACTTC,CATSRDRTGSRYEQYF
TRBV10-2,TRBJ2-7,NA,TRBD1,TGCGCCAGCAGTGAGAGTGCGACAGGGGTTTACGAGCAGTACTTC,CASSESATGVYEQYF
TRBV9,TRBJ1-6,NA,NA,TGTGCCAGCAGCGTTAAGCGGGGGGATTCACCCCTCCACTTT,CASSVKRGDSPLHF
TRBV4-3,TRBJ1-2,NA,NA,TGCGCCAGCAGCCTCTCGTCCTATGGCTACACCTTC,CASSLSSYGYTF
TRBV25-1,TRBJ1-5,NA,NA,TGTGCCAGCAGTGATGCCCGTCAGGGTTGGGAGCCCCAGCATTTT,CASSDARQGWEPQHF
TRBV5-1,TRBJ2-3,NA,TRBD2,TGCGCCAGCAGCTTGGCTCCGCCAGCGGGGGGAAGCACAGATACGCAGTATTTT,CASSLAPPAGGSTDTQYF
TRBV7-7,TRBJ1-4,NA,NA,TGTGCCAGCAGCGAGGGGCTTAATGAAAAACTGTTTTTT,CASSEGLNEKLFF
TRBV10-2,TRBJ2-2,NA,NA,TGCGCCAGCAGTTACAGGGATAACACCGGGGAGCTGTTTTTT,CASSYRDNTGELFF
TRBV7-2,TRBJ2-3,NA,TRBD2,TGTGCCAGCAGAGGGGGACTAGCGGGATCCGATACGCAGTATTTT,CASRGGLAGSDTQYF
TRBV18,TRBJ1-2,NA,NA,TGTGCCAGCTCACCAGCTGGGGATAACTATGGCTACACCTTC,CASSPAGDNYGYTF
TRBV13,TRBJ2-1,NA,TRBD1,TGTGCCAGCGCCACAGGGGGCCGAAGCTCCTACAATGAGCAGTTCTTC,CASATGGRSSYNEQFF
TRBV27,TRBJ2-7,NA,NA,TGTGCCAGCAGTAAGGACGGGACTCCCCAGGGCTACGAGCAGTACTTC,CASSKDGTPQGYEQYF
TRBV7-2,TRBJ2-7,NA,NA,TGTGCCAGCAGCCTCCTGCCAAGCGTCTACGAGCAGTACTTC,CASSLLPSVYEQYF